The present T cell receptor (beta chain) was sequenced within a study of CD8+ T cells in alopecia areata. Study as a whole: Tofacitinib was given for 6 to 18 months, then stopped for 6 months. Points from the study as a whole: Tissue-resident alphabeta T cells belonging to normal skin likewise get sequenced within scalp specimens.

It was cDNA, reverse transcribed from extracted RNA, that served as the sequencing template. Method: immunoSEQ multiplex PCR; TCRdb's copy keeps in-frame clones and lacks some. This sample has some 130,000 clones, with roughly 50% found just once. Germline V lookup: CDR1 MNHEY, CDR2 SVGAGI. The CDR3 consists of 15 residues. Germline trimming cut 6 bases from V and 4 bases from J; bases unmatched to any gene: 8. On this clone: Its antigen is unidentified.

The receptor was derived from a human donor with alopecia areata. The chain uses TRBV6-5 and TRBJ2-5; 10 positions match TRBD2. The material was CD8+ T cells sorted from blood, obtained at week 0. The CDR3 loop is CASSYVGLARETQYF. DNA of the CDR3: TGTGCCAGCAGCTACGTGGGACTAGCGAGAGAGACCCAGTACTTC.